This TCR beta chain was sequenced for a study of cytomegalovirus exposure and HLA in healthy donors. Study-wide background: Of around 400 genotyped donors, roughly 81% grouped in the Caucasian-associated ancestry cluster. Points from the study as a whole: The authors considered a cluster of highly shared sequence variants likely to be a sequencing artifact.

The CDR3 totals 14 residues. Germline CDR1 and CDR2: SGHAT and FQDESV (reference sequence). V dropped 2 bases and J dropped 2 bases, with 7 bases sitting between them. PCR was performed using 60 Vbeta and 13 Jbeta primers. The repertoire was sequenced with immunoSEQ multiplex PCR; TCRdb's copy has only in-frame clones and lacks some. The table counts about 150,000 clones; 1.5% to 2% lies in the top ten. A word on this clone: Its antigen is unidentified.

These donors, healthy bone marrow donors, were studied. The sequence was obtained from a woman aged 45 to 65 in good health and CMV-seronegative. Material for sequencing was PBMCs. The V and J genes are TRBV11-1 and TRBJ1-3; no clear D. The CDR3 here is CASSLIQPGNTIYF. The CDR3 region has the DNA TGTGCCAGCAGCTTAATACAACCTGGAAACACCATATATTTT.